The rows below give T cell receptor beta chains drawn from one sample of a study of shared clonotypes between healthy human individuals. Clones were sequenced by immunoSEQ multiplex PCR, and TCRdb holds only the in-frame ones, with some missing. Among roughly 660,000 clones listed, 80% to 95% were seen once. The sample taken for sequencing was memory CD8+ T cells from PBMCs. Source of these receptors: a man younger than 30 in good health. Some clones in this sample may be carry-over from other donors' samples. Both conserved end residues are part of each CDR3. D genes are given only for firm matches. Not all rows give a size; the values are once, few, many and, for expanded clones, a class.

size	D	V	J	DNA	CDR3
.	TRBD2	TRBV11-2	TRBJ2-2	TGTGCCAGCAGGCCCACTCTCTATAGCGGGAGGGGAACCGGGGAGCTGTTTTTT	CASRPTLYSGRGTGELFF
.	.	TRBV27	TRBJ1-4	TGTGCCAGCAGTTTCAACCGGGACATTGAAAAACTGTTTTTT	CASSFNRDIEKLFF
.	.	TRBV2	TRBJ1-1	TGTGCCAGCATCGAGGGGACTGAAGCTTTCTTT	CASIEGTEAFF
.	.	TRBV23-1	TRBJ2-1	TGCGCCAGCAGTCGCCTACAGAACCATTCCCTCAATGAGCAGTTCTTC	CASSRLQNHSLNEQFF
.	.	TRBV9	TRBJ2-7	TGTGCCAGCAGCGACGGGGCAGCATGGTCCATCGAGCAGTACTTC	CASSDGAAWSIEQYF
.	TRBD1	TRBV18	TRBJ1-4	TGTGCCAGCTCACCGCGAGACAGGGGAACCATTTATGAAAAACTGTTTTTT	CASSPRDRGTIYEKLFF
once	TRBD2	TRBV28	TRBJ2-7	TGTGCCAGCACCACTTGGGGCGGGAGTTTAGACGAGCAGTACTTC	CASTTWGGSLDEQYF
.	TRBD1	TRBV9	TRBJ2-1	TGTGCCAGCAGCGTAGACCGGGACAGGGTCTACAATGAGCAGTTCTTC	CASSVDRDRVYNEQFF
.	.	TRBV6-6	TRBJ2-7	TGTGCCAGCCGAGGGGCCGGGGTTTACTACGAGCAGTACTTC	CASRGAGVYYEQYF
few	TRBD2	TRBV7-6	TRBJ2-7	TGTGCCAGCAGCTTAGCGGTGGTAGCGGGAGGGTACGAGCAGTACTTC	CASSLAVVAGGYEQYF
.	.	TRBV5-1	TRBJ2-3	TGCGCCAGCAGCTTAGACGGAAGCACAGATACGCAGTATTTT	CASSLDGSTDTQYF
.	.	TRBV27	TRBJ1-1	TGTGCCAGCAGTTCGGGACGGTCTGAAGCTTTCTTT	CASSSGRSEAFF
.	.	TRBV21-1	TRBJ2-5	TGTGCCAGCCCCTCCGGGACCCTCCAAGAGACCCAGTACTTC	CASPSGTLQETQYF
.	.	TRBV11-2	TRBJ2-7	TGTGCCAGCAGCTTAGGCACAGGGAGCTCCTACGAGCAGTACTTC	CASSLGTGSSYEQYF
.	.	TRBV5-6	TRBJ2-5	TGTGCCAGCAGCATGGACGTTACGGCGACCCAGTACTTC	CASSMDVTATQYF
.	.	TRBV7-8	TRBJ2-7	TGTGCCAGCAGAACGGTTTCCTACGAGCAGTACTTC	CASRTVSYEQYF
.	.	TRBV27	TRBJ2-7	TGTGCCAGCAGTTTGGACGACTCCGAGGGGTACGAGCAGTACTTC	CASSLDDSEGYEQYF
.	TRBD1	TRBV9	TRBJ1-5	TGTGCCAGCAGCGCGGGGACAGGGGGGAATCAGCCCCAGCATTTT	CASSAGTGGNQPQHF
.	.	TRBV6-5	TRBJ1-3	TGTGCCAGCAGAAAAACAGGACACTCTGGAAACACCATATATTTT	CASRKTGHSGNTIYF
.	.	TRBV9	TRBJ1-3	TGTGCCAGCAGCGCAAAAACTGGAAACACCATATATTTT	CASSAKTGNTIYF
.	.	TRBV27	TRBJ1-5	TGTGCCAGTTCGGGCAGGGCGATCAATCAGCCCCAGCATTTT	CASSGRAINQPQHF
.	TRBD2	TRBV27	TRBJ2-4	TGTGCCAGCAGCCAAGGGGCGGGAGCAGCCAAAAACATTCAGTACTTC	CASSQGAGAAKNIQYF
.	TRBD1	TRBV13	TRBJ1-2	TGTGCCAGCACCAAGGGGACAGGGGACAACTATGGCTACACCTTC	CASTKGTGDNYGYTF
.	TRBD2	TRBV14	TRBJ2-1	TGTGCCAGCAGCCATTTAGCGGGAGTATCCTACAATGAGCAGTTCTTC	CASSHLAGVSYNEQFF
once	.	TRBV5-1	TRBJ1-2	TGCGCCAGCAGCTTGGGTGGGTGGGGATTGGACTATGGCTACACCTTC	CASSLGGWGLDYGYTF
.	TRBD2	TRBV5-4	TRBJ2-1	TGTGCCAGCAGCTTTAGGGGAGGGCCATGGAATGAGCAGTTCTTC	CASSFRGGPWNEQFF
.	.	TRBV19	TRBJ1-3	TGTGCCAGTAGTACCGATTCAGGGTCTGGAAACACCATATATTTT	CASSTDSGSGNTIYF
.	TRBD1	TRBV19	TRBJ2-7	TGTGCCAGTAGTTGGGGGACAGCCTACGAGCAGTACTTC	CASSWGTAYEQYF
.	TRBD1	TRBV29-1	TRBJ1-1	TGCAGCGTTGAAACAGGGGGGAACACTGAAGCTTTCTTT	CSVETGGNTEAFF
once	.	TRBV27	TRBJ1-2	TGTGCCAGCAGCCCATTAACGGGGGGCCTCTTCTATGGCTACACCTTC	CASSPLTGGLFYGYTF
few	.	TRBV28	TRBJ1-3	TGTGCCAGCAGTTTAGGATCCAGTGGAAACACCATATATTTT	CASSLGSSGNTIYF
.	.	TRBV5-1	TRBJ2-2	TGCGCCAGCAGCTTGGCAGGTACCGGGGAGCTGTTTTTT	CASSLAGTGELFF
.	TRBD1	TRBV4-2	TRBJ1-2	TGTGCCAGCAGCGCAGACAGGGTTTACGGCTACACCTTC	CASSADRVYGYTF
.	TRBD1	TRBV14	TRBJ2-3	TGTGCCAGCAGCCTTCACCCGTCCGGGACAGGGGGCACAGATACGCAGTATTTT	CASSLHPSGTGGTDTQYF
.	.	TRBV7-9	TRBJ2-7	TGTGCCAGCAGCGCCAGAGAGCTTCCCACCGAGCAGTACTTC	CASSARELPTEQYF
.	TRBD1	TRBV11-2	TRBJ2-2	TGTGCCAGCAGCTTAGTTCTGGGACAGGGGTTCGGGGAGCTGTTTTTT	CASSLVLGQGFGELFF
.	TRBD2	TRBV13	TRBJ2-3	TGTGCCAGCAGCTTTCTGACTAGCGGGAATCTAGATACGCAGTATTTT	CASSFLTSGNLDTQYF
.	TRBD2	TRBV7-6	TRBJ2-1	TGTGCCAGCAGCCGACTAGCGGGAGGGCCTAAGAATGAGCAGTTCTTC	CASSRLAGGPKNEQFF
.	TRBD1	TRBV9	TRBJ2-7	TGTGCCAGCAGCGCCCTGGACAGGGCGCACGAGCAGTACTTC	CASSALDRAHEQYF
.	.	TRBV28	TRBJ1-1	TGTGCCAGCAGTGACTCCGTGGCTTTCTTT	CASSDSVAFF
.	.	TRBV7-9	TRBJ1-4	TGTGCCAGCAGCTTAGGAGGTGTGTTTCGGGGCGGTAATGAAAAACTGTTTTTT	CASSLGGVFRGGNEKLFF
.	.	TRBV4-1	TRBJ2-1	TGCGCCAGCAGCCAAGTCTGGGCGGGCCTTTCTTACAATGAGCAGTTCTTC	CASSQVWAGLSYNEQFF
.	TRBD2	TRBV7-8	TRBJ2-1	TGTGCCAGCAGCTTGGGACTAGCGGGGAGCTCCTACAATGAGCAGTTCTTC	CASSLGLAGSSYNEQFF
once	.	TRBV7-9	TRBJ2-5	TGTGCCAGCAGCTCTACGGACATACCTAAATGGGAGACCCAGTACTTC	CASSSTDIPKWETQYF
.	.	TRBV28	TRBJ1-2	TGTGCCAGCAGTTTAGGTCGGTTTGCTACGGATGGCTACACCTTC	CASSLGRFATDGYTF
.	TRBD1	TRBV27	TRBJ2-3	TGTGCCAGCAGTACGACCAGGGGGCGCCAAGATACGCAGTATTTT	CASSTTRGRQDTQYF
once	TRBD1	TRBV19	TRBJ2-7	TGTGCCAGTAGTTGGGGGACAGGTTCCTACGAGCAGTACTTC	CASSWGTGSYEQYF
once	.	TRBV27	TRBJ1-2	TGTGCCAGCAGTTTAGCGAGGGCGGCTGGCTACACCTTC	CASSLARAAGYTF
.	TRBD2	TRBV5-1	TRBJ2-1	TGCGCCAGCCGCTTGATGTATATGGGGACTAGCGGCAATGAGCAGTTCTTC	CASRLMYMGTSGNEQFF
once	TRBD1	TRBV29-1	TRBJ2-1	TGCAGCGTCCCCGGGACAGGGCTTAGGGGTGAGCAGTTCTTC	CSVPGTGLRGEQFF
.	.	TRBV7-9	TRBJ2-2	TGTGCCAGCTACCAACAGGAAACGAACACCGGGGAGCTGTTTTTT	CASYQQETNTGELFF
.	.	TRBV2	TRBJ2-1	TGTGCCAGCAGTGGGGGCCCCTCCTACAATGAGCAGTTCTTC	CASSGGPSYNEQFF
.	.	TRBV5-1	TRBJ1-1	TGCGCCAGCAGCGCCCTCACGGGAGGCACTGAAGCTTTCTTT	CASSALTGGTEAFF
.	.	TRBV30	TRBJ1-3	TGTGCCTGGAGTGAGGGGGGCCCTGGAAACACCATATATTTT	CAWSEGGPGNTIYF
few	.	TRBV4-1	TRBJ1-4	TGCGCCAGCAGCCCCCTCAATGAAAAACTGTTTTTT	CASSPLNEKLFF